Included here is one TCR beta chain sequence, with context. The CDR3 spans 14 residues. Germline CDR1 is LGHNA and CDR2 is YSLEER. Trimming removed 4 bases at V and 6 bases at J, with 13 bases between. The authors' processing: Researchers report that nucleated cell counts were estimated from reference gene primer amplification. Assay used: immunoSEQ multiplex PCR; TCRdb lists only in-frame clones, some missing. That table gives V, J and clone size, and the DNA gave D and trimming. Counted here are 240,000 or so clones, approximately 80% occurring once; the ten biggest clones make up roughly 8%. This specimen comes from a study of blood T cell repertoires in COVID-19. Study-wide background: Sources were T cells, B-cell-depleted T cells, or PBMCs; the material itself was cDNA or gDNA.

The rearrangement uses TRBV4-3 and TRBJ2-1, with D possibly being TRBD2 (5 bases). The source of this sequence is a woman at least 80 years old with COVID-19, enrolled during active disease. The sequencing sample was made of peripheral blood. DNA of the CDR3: TGCGCCAGCAGCCGAAGATCTGGGAGCAATGAGCAGTTCTTC. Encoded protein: CASSRRSGSNEQFF.